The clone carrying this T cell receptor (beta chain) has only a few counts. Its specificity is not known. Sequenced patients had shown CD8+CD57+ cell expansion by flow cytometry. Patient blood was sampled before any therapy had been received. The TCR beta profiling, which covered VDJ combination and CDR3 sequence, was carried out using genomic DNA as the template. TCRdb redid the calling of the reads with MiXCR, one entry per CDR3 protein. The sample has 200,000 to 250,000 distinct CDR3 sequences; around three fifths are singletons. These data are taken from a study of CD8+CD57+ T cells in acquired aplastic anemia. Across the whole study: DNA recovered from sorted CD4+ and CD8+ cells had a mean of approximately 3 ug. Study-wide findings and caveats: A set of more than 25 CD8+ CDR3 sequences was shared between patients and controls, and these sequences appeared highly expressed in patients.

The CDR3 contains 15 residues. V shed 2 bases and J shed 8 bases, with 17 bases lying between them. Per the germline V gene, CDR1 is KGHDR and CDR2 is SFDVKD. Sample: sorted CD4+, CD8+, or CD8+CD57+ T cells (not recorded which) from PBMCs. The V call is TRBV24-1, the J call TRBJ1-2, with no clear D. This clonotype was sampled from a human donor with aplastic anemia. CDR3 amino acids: CATSDSRTSAGGYTF. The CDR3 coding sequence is TGTGCCACCAGTGATTCGAGGACCAGCGCGGGGGGCTACACCTTC.